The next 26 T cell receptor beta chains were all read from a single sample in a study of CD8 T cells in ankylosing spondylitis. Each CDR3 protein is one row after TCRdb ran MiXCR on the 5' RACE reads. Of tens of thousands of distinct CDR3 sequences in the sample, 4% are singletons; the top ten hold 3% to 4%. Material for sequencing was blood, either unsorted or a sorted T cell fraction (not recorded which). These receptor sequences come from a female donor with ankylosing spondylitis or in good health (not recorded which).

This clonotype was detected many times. Here the CDR3 reads CASSVVDSSGTQYF. CDR3 bases: TGTGCCAGCAGCGTAGTAGACAGCTCAGGGACCCAGTACTTC. The V gene is TRBV9, the J gene TRBJ2-5, with D perhaps TRBD1 (5 bases). Germline lookup yields CDR1 SGDLS and CDR2 YYNGEE. The CDR3 has 14 residues. V shed 0 bases and J shed 7 bases, with 13 bases lying between them.

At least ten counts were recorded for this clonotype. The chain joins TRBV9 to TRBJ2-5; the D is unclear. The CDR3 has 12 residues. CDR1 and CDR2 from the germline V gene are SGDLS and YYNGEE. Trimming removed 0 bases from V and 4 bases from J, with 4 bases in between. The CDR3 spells CASSVEGETQYF. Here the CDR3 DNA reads TGTGCCAGCAGCGTAGAAGGAGAGACCCAGTACTTC.

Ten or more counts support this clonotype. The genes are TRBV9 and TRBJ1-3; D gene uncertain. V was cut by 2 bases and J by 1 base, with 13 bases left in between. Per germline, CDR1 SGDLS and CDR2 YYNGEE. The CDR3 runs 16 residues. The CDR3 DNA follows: TGTGCCAGCAGCGTTCTCTCGGGAGTTTCTGGAAACACCATATATTTT. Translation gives CASSVLSGVSGNTIYF.

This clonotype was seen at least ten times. The CDR3 loop is CASSRAGNTEAFF. The DNA for the CDR3 is TGTGCCAGCAGCAGGGCAGGGAACACTGAAGCTTTCTTT. V usage is TRBV9 and J usage is TRBJ1-1; D gene uncertain. The V gene's germline CDR1 is SGDLS and CDR2 YYNGEE. The germline V and J ends were trimmed by 4 bases and 1 base, with 8 bases remaining between them. The CDR3 sequence is 13 residues long.

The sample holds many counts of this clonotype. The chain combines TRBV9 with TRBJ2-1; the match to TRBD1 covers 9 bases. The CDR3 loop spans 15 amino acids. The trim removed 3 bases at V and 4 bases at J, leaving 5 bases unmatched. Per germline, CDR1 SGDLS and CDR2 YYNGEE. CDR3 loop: CASSEQGAEYNEQFF. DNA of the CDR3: TGTGCCAGCAGCGAACAGGGGGCGGAATACAATGAGCAGTTCTTC.

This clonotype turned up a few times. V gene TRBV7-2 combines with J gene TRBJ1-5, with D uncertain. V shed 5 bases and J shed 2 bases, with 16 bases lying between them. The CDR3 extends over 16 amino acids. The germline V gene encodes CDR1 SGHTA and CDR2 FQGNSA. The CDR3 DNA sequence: TGTGCCAGCAGCATAAGGGAGGACTTGCGCAATCAGCCCCAGCATTTT. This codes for CASSIREDLRNQPQHF.

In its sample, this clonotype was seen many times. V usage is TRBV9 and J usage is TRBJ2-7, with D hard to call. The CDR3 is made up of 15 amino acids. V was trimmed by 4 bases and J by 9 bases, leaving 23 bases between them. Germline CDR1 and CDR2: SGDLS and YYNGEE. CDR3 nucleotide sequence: TGTGCCAGCAGCTTCACCGACACTGACGGTACGAGGCAGTACTTC. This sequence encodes CASSFTDTDGTRQYF.

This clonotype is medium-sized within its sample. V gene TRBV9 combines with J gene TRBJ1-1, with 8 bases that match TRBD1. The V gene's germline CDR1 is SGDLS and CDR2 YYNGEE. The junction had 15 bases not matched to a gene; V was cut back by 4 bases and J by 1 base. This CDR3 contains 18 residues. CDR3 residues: CASSSGRGLHEGNTEAFF. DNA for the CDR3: TGTGCCAGCAGCAGCGGCAGGGGGCTACATGAGGGGAACACTGAAGCTTTCTTT. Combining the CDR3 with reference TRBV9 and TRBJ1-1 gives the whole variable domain DSGVTQTPKHLITATGQRVTLRCSPRSGDLSVYWYQQSLDQGLQFLIQYYNGEERAKGNILERFSAQQFPDLHSELNLSSLELGDSALYFCASSSGRGLHEGNTEAFFGQGTRLTVV.

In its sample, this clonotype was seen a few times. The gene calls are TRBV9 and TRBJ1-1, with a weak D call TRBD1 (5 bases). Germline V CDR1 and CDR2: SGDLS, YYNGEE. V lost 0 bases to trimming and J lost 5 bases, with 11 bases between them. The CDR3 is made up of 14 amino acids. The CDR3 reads CASSVEPGRTEAFF. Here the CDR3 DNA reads TGTGCCAGCAGCGTAGAACCAGGGAGGACTGAAGCTTTCTTT.

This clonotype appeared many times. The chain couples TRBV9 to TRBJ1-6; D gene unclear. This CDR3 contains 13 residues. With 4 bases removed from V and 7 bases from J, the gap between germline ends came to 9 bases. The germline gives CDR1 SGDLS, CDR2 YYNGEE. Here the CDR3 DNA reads TGTGCCAGCAGCACACAAGGCAATTCACCCCTCCACTTT. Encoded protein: CASSTQGNSPLHF.

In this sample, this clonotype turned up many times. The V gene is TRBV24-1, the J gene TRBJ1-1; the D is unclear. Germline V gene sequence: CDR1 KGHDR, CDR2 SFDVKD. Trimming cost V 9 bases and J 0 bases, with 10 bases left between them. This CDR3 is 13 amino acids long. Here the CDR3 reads CATLGLMNTEAFF. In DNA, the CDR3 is TGTGCCACCCTCGGACTCATGAACACTGAAGCTTTCTTT.

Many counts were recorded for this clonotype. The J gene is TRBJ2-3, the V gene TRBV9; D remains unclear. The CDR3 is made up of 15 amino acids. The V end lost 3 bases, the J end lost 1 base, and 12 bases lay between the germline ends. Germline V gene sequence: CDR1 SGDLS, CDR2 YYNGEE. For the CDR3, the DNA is TGTGCCAGCAGCGCCGGGTGGGGTGGCACAGATACGCAGTATTTT. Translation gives CASSAGWGGTDTQYF.

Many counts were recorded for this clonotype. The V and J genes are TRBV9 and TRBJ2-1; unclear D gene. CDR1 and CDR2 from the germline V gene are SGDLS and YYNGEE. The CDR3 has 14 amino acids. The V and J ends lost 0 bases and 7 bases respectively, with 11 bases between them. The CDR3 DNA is TGTGCCAGCAGCGTAGATAGCTCGATAAATGAGCAGTTCTTC. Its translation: CASSVDSSINEQFF.

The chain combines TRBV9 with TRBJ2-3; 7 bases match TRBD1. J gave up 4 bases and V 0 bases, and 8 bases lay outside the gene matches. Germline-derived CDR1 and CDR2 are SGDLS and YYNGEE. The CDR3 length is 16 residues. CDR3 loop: CASSVEGALVPDTQYF. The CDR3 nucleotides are TGTGCCAGCAGCGTAGAGGGGGCCCTAGTCCCAGATACGCAGTATTTT.

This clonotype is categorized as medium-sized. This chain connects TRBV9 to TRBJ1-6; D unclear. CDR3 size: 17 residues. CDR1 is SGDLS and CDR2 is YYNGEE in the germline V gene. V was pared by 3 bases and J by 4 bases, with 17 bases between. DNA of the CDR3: TGTGCCAGCAGCGCGGAGCAGGAGACGCTTTATAATTCACCCCTCCACTTT. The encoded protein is CASSAEQETLYNSPLHF.

DNA for the CDR3: TGTGCCAGCAGCAAACAGCAGAACACCGGGGAGCTGTTTTTT. Translated: CASSKQQNTGELFF. V usage is TRBV9 and J usage is TRBJ2-2, with D unresolved. The germline V and J ends were trimmed by 4 bases and 1 base, with 8 bases remaining between them. The length of the CDR3 is 14 residues. Germline-derived CDR1 and CDR2 are SGDLS and YYNGEE.

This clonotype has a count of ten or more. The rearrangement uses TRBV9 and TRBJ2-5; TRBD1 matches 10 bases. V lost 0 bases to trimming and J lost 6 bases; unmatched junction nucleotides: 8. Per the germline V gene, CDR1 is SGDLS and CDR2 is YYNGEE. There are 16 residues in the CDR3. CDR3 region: CASSVAGTGAVQTQYF. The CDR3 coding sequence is TGTGCCAGCAGCGTAGCAGGGACAGGGGCGGTCCAGACCCAGTACTTC. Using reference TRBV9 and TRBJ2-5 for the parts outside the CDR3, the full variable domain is DSGVTQTPKHLITATGQRVTLRCSPRSGDLSVYWYQQSLDQGLQFLIQYYNGEERAKGNILERFSAQQFPDLHSELNLSSLELGDSALYFCASSVAGTGAVQTQYFGPGTRLLVL.

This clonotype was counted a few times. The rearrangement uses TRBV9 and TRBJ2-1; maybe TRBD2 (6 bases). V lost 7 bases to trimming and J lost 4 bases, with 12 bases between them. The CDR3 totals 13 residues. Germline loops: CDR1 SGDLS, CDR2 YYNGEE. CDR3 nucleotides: TGTGCCAGCTCATTAGCGGTTTACAATGAGCAGTTCTTC. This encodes CASSLAVYNEQFF.

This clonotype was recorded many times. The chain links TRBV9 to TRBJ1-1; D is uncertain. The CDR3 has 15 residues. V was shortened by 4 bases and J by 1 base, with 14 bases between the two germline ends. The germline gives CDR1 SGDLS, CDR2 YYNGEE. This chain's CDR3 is CASSPMGSGNTEAFF. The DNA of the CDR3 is TGTGCCAGCAGCCCAATGGGGTCCGGGAACACTGAAGCTTTCTTT.

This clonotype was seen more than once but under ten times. The CDR3 sequence is CASSAGTRGLNEQFF. DNA of the CDR3: TGTGCCAGCAGTGCAGGGACTAGAGGGCTGAATGAGCAGTTCTTC. V gene TRBV9 combines with J gene TRBJ2-1, with 8 bases identical to TRBD2. From germline, CDR1 is SGDLS and CDR2 YYNGEE. V lost 5 bases to trimming and J lost 7 bases; unmatched junction nucleotides: 11. The CDR3 has 15 residues.

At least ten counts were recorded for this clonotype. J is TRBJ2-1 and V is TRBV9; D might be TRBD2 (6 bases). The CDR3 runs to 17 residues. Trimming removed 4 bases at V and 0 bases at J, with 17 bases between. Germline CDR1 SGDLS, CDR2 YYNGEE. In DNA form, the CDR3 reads TGTGCCAGCAGCCCCGCAGGGACTCTAAGCTCCTACAATGAGCAGTTCTTC. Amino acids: CASSPAGTLSSYNEQFF.

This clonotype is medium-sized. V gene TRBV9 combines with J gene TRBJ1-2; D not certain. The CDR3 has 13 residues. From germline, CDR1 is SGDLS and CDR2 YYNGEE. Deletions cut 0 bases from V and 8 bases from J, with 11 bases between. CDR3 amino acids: CASSVEEGGGYTF. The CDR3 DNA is TGTGCCAGCAGCGTAGAGGAGGGTGGAGGCTACACCTTC.

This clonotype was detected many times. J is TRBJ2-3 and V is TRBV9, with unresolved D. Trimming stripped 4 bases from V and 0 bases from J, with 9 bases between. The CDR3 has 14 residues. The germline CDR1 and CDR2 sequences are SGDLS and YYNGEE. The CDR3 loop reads CASSPPSSTDTQYF. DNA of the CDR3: TGTGCCAGCAGCCCCCCCAGCAGCACAGATACGCAGTATTTT.

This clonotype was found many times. CDR3 sequence: CASSVGQQGISGNTIYF. CDR3 nucleotides: TGTGCCAGCAGCGTAGGACAGCAGGGGATCTCTGGAAACACCATATATTTT. The chain links TRBV9 to TRBJ1-3; maybe TRBD1 (6 bases). V lost 0 bases and J 0 bases, leaving 13 bases between the germline ends. CDR3 size: 17 residues. From germline, CDR1 is SGDLS and CDR2 YYNGEE.

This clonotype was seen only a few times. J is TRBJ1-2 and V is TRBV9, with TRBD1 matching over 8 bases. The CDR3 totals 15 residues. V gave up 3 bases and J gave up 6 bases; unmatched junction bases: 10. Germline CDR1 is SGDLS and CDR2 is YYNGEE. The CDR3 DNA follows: TGTGCCAGCAGCGCGGTGGACAGGGCAGCCGATGGCTACACCTTC. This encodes CASSAVDRAADGYTF.

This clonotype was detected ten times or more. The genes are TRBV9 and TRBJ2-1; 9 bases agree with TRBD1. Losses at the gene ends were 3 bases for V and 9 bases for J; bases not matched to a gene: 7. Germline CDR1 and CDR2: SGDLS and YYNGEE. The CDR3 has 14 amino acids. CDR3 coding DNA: TGTGCCAGCAGCGCACGGACAGGGGCTGGTGAGCAGTTCTTC. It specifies CASSARTGAGEQFF. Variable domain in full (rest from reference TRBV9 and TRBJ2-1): DSGVTQTPKHLITATGQRVTLRCSPRSGDLSVYWYQQSLDQGLQFLIQYYNGEERAKGNILERFSAQQFPDLHSELNLSSLELGDSALYFCASSARTGAGEQFFGPGTRLTVL.